Included here is one TCR beta chain sequence, with context. Germline V gene lookup returns CDR1 SGDLS and CDR2 YYNGEE. This CDR3 has 13 amino acids. After removal of 2 bases from V and 13 bases from J, the junction contained 6 bases not matched to a gene. The record originates from a study of T cell clones after liver transplantation. Clones were sequenced by immunoSEQ multiplex PCR, and TCRdb holds only the in-frame ones, with some missing. The sample yields tens of thousands of clones, roughly 71% seen once. The sequence was collected from a human patient who received a liver transplant. The graft donor may be the source of some T cells. Sequenced here: CD4+ T cells from blood, sampled at the 22-month timepoint. The chain uses TRBV9 and TRBJ2-4; 10 bases line up with TRBD1. The CDR3, as DNA: TGTGCCAGCAGCGTCGGGACAGGGGCTATACAGTACTTC. Its protein product is CASSVGTGAIQYF.